This entry describes one TCR beta chain. The antigen is not known. Primers included in the PCR were 60 Vbeta and 13 Jbeta primers. Sequenced by immunoSEQ multiplex PCR; TCRdb stores in-frame clones only, minus some. The sample table includes roughly 77,000 clones. CDR1 and CDR2 (germline): MNHNS, SASEGT. This CDR3 contains 15 residues. Trimming removed 4 bases from V and 3 bases from J; junction bases left unmatched: 7. The data were taken from a study of cytomegalovirus exposure and HLA in healthy donors. Findings of the study overall: A later analysis found that most CMV-associated TCR beta chains appeared HLA-restricted.

Donors had nominal health at sampling but likely had unrecorded immune exposures. This chain links TRBV6-1 with TRBJ2-7, with 9 bases lining up with TRBD1. What was sequenced was PBMCs. This TCR came from a female donor in good health and CMV-seropositive. DNA for the CDR3: TGTGCCAGCAGTGGGACCTCGGGACAGGGCTACGAGCAGTACTTC. This codes for CASSGTSGQGYEQYF.